Given below is one T cell receptor (beta chain) in context. This receptor's antigen is unknown. Base qualities were left out, and no much larger clone turns up one base away. The immunoSEQ Assay, a bias-controlled multiplex PCR, was used to amplify TCRbeta CDR3 regions from genomic DNA. Per the original workflow: The number of nucleated cells in each sample was estimated from the amplification of reference gene primers within the assay. To quantify the absolute abundance of each unique TCRbeta CDR3 rearrangement, sequence reads were collapsed and filtered. For each sample, productive Simpson clonality was calculated as the square root of Simpson's diversity index over productive rearrangements. Imported from immuneACCESS, the table was reduced by TCRdb to in-frame sequences with V and J called. These copies leave out some clones; in studies compared against another copy, an unresolved V gene accounts for under half, and the cause of the remainder is not known. V and J calls and clone size are copied from that table; D and trimming were computed from the DNA. This sample is represented by 300,000 to 400,000 clones; 83% of them were singletons. The ten largest clones represent 3% of the sample.

This sample was included in a study of blood T cell repertoires in COVID-19 (dated by TCRdb to the early 2020s). Describing the broader study: Samples covering the acute and convalescent phases of COVID-19 were provided by collaborators in the United States, Italy and Spain. Sample metadata almost always included a de-identified subject ID, COVID-19 status, age in years and sex. The material from the prospective study consisted of cDNA or gDNA derived from T cells, B-cell-depleted T cells, or PBMCs. Samples came from the ongoing ImmuneRACE study (first 160 participants) plus 1,254 subjects from 6 global collaborators. HLA class I and class II types, where available, came from metadata supplied by the sample provider rather than from assay-based typing. The dataset comprised deeply sampled blood TCRbeta repertoires from subjects exposed to, actively infected with, or recovered from COVID-19. A freely available public database, intended as a resource for researchers studying the immune response to SARS-CoV-2, is where the repertoires were released. Study-wide conclusions, independent of this receptor: The quantity of clinical and demographic metadata differed by source and by participant and was supplied without curation.

Whole blood was collected in K2EDTA tubes by collaborating institutions according to the institutions' own protocols. For TCRbeta analysis, collaborators shipped samples in one of three forms: frozen whole blood, isolated PBMCs, or DNA extracted from either of those sample types. The CDR3 contains 15 residues, cysteine and phenylalanine counted. The only DNA kept is the CDR3, 45 bases in frame from the first base. The germline V gene provides CDR1 KGHDR and CDR2 SFDVKD. V and J are trimmed by 4 bases and 5 bases, and the gene matches miss 7 bases of the junction. The sequenced sample consisted of peripheral blood. The receptor was derived from a man aged 25-40 years with active or convalescent COVID-19. Here the chain combines TRBV24-1 and TRBJ1-2, and TRBD1 aligns with 9 junction nucleotides. The CDR3 protein: CATSDAGQGAYGYTF. The DNA is as follows: TGTGCCACCAGTGACGCGGGACAGGGTGCTTATGGCTACACCTTC.